The source of this T cell receptor (beta chain) is a study of blood T cell repertoires in COVID-19. Trimming stripped 0 bases from V and 4 bases from J, with 5 bases between. The CDR3 runs 13 residues. Germline V gene lookup returns CDR1 SGHRS and CDR2 YFSETQ. Profiling relied on immunoSEQ multiplex PCR, and the TCRdb table lists in-frame clones only, not all of them. Of about 74,000 clones listed, approximately 90% were seen once; the top ten hold roughly 5%. This rearrangement joins TRBV5-1 to TRBJ2-1; no reliable D call. Material: peripheral blood. The source of this sequence is a woman in her sixties with active COVID-19. CDR3 nucleotides: TGCGCCAGCAGCTTGGTGGCTTACAATGAGCAGTTCTTC. Amino acid sequence: CASSLVAYNEQFF.